Listed here are 9 T cell receptor beta chains from one sample, sequenced in a study of T cell responses to AZD1222 COVID-19 vaccine. Using immunoSEQ multiplex PCR, the repertoire was profiled, and TCRdb retains in-frame clones only, with some absent. Of approximately 100,000 clones in the sample, 90% were seen once. Specimen: peripheral blood, collected on day 0 of AZD1222 vaccination. The receptors originated from an adult in good health.

The V call is TRBV19, the J call TRBJ2-1; TRBD2 aligns across 7 bases. V gave up 3 bases and J gave up 3 bases; unmatched junction bases: 5. The CDR3 spans 15 residues. CDR1 is LNHDA and CDR2 is SQIVND in the germline V gene (reference sequence). CDR3 residues: CASSMRERYYNEQFF. The CDR3 coding sequence is TGTGCCAGTAGTATGCGGGAGAGATACTACAATGAGCAGTTCTTC.

This clone showed up just once. The chain's CDR3 is CASSRIELGQQSNEKLFF. As DNA, the CDR3 is TGCGCCAGCAGCCGAATTGAACTGGGACAGCAAAGTAATGAAAAACTGTTTTTT. The J gene is TRBJ1-4, the V gene TRBV5-1; 7 bases are shared with TRBD1. Germline V gene lookup returns CDR1 SGHRS and CDR2 YFSETQ. The V gene end was trimmed by 4 bases and the J gene end by 4 bases; junction bases not matched to a gene: 16. The CDR3 length is 18 residues.

The chain employs TRBV4-2 and TRBJ1-2; possibly TRBD1 for D (5 bases). The ends were cut back, 0 bases at V and 3 bases at J, with 11 bases in the middle. Germline V gene sequence: CDR1 LGHNA, CDR2 YNFKEQ. CDR3 length: 15 residues. CDR3 sequence (DNA): TGTGCCAGCAGCCAAGACCTCTCGGGGGACTATGGCTACACCTTC. Encoded protein: CASSQDLSGDYGYTF.

This clone showed up just once. The chain combines TRBV29-1 with TRBJ2-1; 8 nucleotides agree with TRBD2. This CDR3 contains 14 residues. Germline V gene lookup returns CDR1 SQVTM and CDR2 ANQGSEA. The J segment lost 8 bases and the V segment lost 3 bases, leaving 9 bases of the junction unmatched. Here the CDR3 DNA reads TGCAGCGTTGACAGGGTAGCGGGACTCTATGAGCAGTTCTTC. Translating it yields CSVDRVAGLYEQFF.

This rearrangement joins TRBV6-5 to TRBJ1-2; maybe TRBD1 (6 bases). Germline CDR1 and CDR2: MNHEY and SVGAGI. The CDR3 sequence is 15 residues long. The V end lost 0 bases, the J end lost 7 bases, and 15 bases lay between the germline ends. Here the CDR3 DNA reads TGTGCCAGCAGTTACTCGGACGACAGGAGGGGTGGCTACACCTTC. Protein: CASSYSDDRRGGYTF.

This sequence joins TRBV3-1 (or the pseudogene TRBV3-2) and TRBJ1-5; weak D call: TRBD1 (5 bases). Per the germline V gene, CDR1 is LGHDT and CDR2 is YNNKEL (reference sequence). V lost 4 bases and J 14 bases, leaving 18 bases between the germline ends. The CDR3 length is 13 residues. CDR3 DNA sequence: TGTGCCAGCAGCCCCAGGGAGGGCCAGCGGAAGCATTTT. The encoded protein is CASSPREGQRKHF.

The gene calls are TRBV6-5 and TRBJ1-1, with a possible D match to TRBD1 (5 bases). V was cut by 7 bases and J by 2 bases, with 11 bases left in between. The CDR3 runs to 13 residues. Germline V CDR1 and CDR2: MNHEY, SVGAGI. CDR3 loop: CASKGLTNTEAFF. Written as DNA, the CDR3 is TGTGCCAGCAAGGGACTGACTAACACTGAAGCTTTCTTT.

CDR3 in DNA: TGTGCCAGCAGTTATCGGCAGGGGAACTATGGCTACACCTTC. Protein product: CASSYRQGNYGYTF. This chain joins TRBV6-2 or TRBV6-3 and TRBJ1-2; a weak D match, TRBD1 (6 bases). Deletions cut 3 bases from V and 2 bases from J, with 10 bases between. Germline loops: CDR1 MNHEY, CDR2 SVGEGT. The CDR3 consists of 14 residues.

In its sample, this clone was seen a few times. The chain employs TRBV28 and TRBJ2-2; 7 bases match TRBD1. CDR1 and CDR2 from the germline V gene are MDHEN and SYDVKM. This CDR3 region has 14 residues. Trimming took 6 bases from V and 6 from J; bases not matched to a gene: 7. The CDR3 DNA follows: TGTGCCAGCAGCCGGGACAGAACTGCCGGGGAGCTGTTTTTT. Translated, it gives CASSRDRTAGELFF.